This TCR beta chain was sequenced in a study of blood T cell repertoires in COVID-19. Study at large: The study drew acute and convalescent COVID-19 samples from the United States, Italy and Spain. T cells, B-cell-depleted T cells, or PBMCs provided the cDNA or gDNA that served as material.

Trimming cost V 6 bases and J 4 bases, with 9 bases left between them. The CDR3 is 12 residues long. CDR1 MNHEY and CDR2 SVGEGT come from the germline V gene. Per the original methods: Counts of nucleated cells, estimated from reference gene primer amplification, were obtained. The method was immunoSEQ multiplex PCR; TCRdb's version includes in-frame clones alone and lacks a portion of them. D and trimming were read from the DNA, whereas the V and J calls and clone size are those reported in that table. The sample includes 75,000 to 95,000 clones, roughly 87% of them seen just once. The specimen was peripheral blood. The V and J genes are TRBV6-2 or TRBV6-3 and TRBJ1-2, with D tentatively TRBD1 (5 bases). The receptor was isolated from a man between 60 and 70 years old with acute or convalescent COVID-19. The CDR3 DNA is TGTGCCAGCAGCAGGGAGAGCTATGGCTACACCTTC. Its protein is CASSRESYGYTF.